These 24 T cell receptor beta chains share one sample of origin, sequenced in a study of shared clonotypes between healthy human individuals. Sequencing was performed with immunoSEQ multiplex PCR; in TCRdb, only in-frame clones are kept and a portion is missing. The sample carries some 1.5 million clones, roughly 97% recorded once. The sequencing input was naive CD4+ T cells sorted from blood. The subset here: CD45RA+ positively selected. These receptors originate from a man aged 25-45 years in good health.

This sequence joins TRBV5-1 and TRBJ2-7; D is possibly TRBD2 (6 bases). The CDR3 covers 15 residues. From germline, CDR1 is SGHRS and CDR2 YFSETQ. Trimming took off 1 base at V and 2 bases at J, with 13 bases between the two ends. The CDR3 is CASSLSAGRAYEQYF. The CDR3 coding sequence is TGCGCCAGCAGCTTGAGTGCGGGGCGGGCCTACGAGCAGTACTTC.

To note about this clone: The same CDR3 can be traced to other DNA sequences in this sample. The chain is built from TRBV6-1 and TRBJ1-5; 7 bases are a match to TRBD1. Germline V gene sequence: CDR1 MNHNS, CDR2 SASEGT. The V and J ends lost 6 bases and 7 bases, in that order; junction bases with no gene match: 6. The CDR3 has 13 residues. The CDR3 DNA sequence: TGTGCCAGCAGGACAACAGGGGACCAGCCCCAGCATTTT. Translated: CASRTTGDQPQHF.

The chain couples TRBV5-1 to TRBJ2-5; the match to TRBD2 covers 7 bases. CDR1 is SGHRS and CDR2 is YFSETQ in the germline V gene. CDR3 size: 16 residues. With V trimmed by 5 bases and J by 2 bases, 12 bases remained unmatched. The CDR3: CASSYSGLGGQETQYF. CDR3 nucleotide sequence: TGCGCCAGCAGTTATAGCGGGCTGGGGGGGCAAGAGACCCAGTACTTC.

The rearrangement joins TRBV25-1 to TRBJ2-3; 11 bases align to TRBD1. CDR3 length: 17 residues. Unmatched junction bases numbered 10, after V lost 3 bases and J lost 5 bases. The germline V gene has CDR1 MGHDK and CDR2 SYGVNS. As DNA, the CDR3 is TGTGCCAGCAGTGACCCCTCAGGACAGGGGGCGGGAGATACGCAGTATTTT. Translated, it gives CASSDPSGQGAGDTQYF.

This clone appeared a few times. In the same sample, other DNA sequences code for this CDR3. The CDR3 spells CASSFSTDTQYF. The CDR3 coding sequence is TGCGCCAGCAGCTTCTCCACAGATACGCAGTATTTT. This chain uses TRBV5-1 with TRBJ2-3; D is unresolved. The germline V gene encodes CDR1 SGHRS and CDR2 YFSETQ. Trimming cost V 2 bases and J 2 bases, with 3 bases left between them. CDR3 length: 12 amino acids.

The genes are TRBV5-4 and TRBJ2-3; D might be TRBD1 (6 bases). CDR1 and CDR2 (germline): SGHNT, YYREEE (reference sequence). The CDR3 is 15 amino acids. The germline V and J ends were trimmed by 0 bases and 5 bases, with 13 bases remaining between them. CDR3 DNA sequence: TGTGCCAGCAGCTTGGCCGCGACAGGTTTAGATACGCAGTATTTT. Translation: CASSLAATGLDTQYF.

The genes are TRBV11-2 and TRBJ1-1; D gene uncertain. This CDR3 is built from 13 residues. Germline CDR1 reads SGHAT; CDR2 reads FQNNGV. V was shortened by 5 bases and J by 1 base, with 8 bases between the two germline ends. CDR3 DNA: TGTGCCAGCAGCCCGCTTAGGAACACTGAAGCTTTCTTT. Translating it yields CASSPLRNTEAFF.

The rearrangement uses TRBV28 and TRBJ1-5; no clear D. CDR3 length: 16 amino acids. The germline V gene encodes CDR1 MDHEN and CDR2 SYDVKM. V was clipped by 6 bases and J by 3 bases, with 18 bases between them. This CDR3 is CASSDATEATNQPQHF. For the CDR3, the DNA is TGTGCCAGCAGCGACGCCACGGAGGCTACCAATCAGCCCCAGCATTTT.

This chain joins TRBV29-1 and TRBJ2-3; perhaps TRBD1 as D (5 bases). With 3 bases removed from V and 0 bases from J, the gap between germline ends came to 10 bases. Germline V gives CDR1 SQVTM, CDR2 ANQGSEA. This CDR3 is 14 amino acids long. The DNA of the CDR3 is TGCAGCGTTGACAGGGCCCCTAGCACAGATACGCAGTATTTT. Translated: CSVDRAPSTDTQYF.

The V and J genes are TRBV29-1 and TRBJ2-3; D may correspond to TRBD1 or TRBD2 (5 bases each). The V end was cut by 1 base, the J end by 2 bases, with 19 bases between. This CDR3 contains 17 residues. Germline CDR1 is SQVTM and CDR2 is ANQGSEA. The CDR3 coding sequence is TGCAGCGTTGAAGGGGGTGGATGGGGACCTCACACAGATACGCAGTATTTT. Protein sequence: CSVEGGGWGPHTDTQYF.

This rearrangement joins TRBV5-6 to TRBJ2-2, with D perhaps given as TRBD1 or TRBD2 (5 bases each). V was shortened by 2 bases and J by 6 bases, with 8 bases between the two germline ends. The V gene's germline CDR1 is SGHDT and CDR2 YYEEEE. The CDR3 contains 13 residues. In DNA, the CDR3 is TGTGCCAGCAGCTTTCGGGGCCCCGGGGAGCTGTTTTTT. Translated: CASSFRGPGELFF.

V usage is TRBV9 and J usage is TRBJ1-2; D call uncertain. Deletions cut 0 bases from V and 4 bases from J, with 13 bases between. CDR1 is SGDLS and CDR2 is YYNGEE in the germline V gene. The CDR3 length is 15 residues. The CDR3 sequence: CASSVGGISGYGYTF. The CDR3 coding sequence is TGTGCCAGCAGCGTAGGTGGGATCTCAGGCTATGGCTACACCTTC.

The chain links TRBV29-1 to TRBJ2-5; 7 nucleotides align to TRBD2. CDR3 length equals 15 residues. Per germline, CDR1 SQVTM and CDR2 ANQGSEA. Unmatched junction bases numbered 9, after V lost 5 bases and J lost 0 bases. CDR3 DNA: TGCAGCGTTCGATCCCTGGGACTAAACCAAGAGACCCAGTACTTC. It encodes CSVRSLGLNQETQYF.

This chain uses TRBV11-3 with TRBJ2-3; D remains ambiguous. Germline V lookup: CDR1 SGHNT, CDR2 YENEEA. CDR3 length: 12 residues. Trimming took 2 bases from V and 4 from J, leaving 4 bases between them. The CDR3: CASSLRADTQYF. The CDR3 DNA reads TGTGCCAGCAGCTTAAGAGCAGATACGCAGTATTTT.

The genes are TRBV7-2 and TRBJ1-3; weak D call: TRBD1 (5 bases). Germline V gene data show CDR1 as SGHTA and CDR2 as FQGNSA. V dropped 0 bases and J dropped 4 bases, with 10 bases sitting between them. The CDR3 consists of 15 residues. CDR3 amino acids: CASSLAPTAGNTIYF. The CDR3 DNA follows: TGTGCCAGCAGCTTAGCGCCGACAGCGGGAAACACCATATATTTT.

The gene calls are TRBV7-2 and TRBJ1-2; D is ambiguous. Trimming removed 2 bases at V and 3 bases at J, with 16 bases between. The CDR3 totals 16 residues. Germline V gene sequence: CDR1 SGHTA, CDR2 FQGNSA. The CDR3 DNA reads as TGTGCCAGCAGCTTAATAAAGGTCGGCGGGTACTATGGCTACACCTTC. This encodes CASSLIKVGGYYGYTF.

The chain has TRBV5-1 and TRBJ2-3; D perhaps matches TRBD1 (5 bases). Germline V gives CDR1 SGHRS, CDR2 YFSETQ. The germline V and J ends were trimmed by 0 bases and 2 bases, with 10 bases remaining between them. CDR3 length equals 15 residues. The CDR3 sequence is CASSLEQGNTDTQYF. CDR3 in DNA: TGCGCCAGCAGCTTGGAGCAGGGAAACACAGATACGCAGTATTTT.

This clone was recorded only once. Written as DNA, the CDR3 is TGTGCCAGCAGCTTAGCGGGGGCCAGCTACTACGAGCAGTACTTC. This gives the protein CASSLAGASYYEQYF. This chain connects TRBV11-3 to TRBJ2-7; perhaps D is TRBD1 or TRBD2 (6 bases each). Germline lookup yields CDR1 SGHNT and CDR2 YENEEA. Trimming removed 1 base from V and 3 bases from J, with 13 bases in between. The CDR3 is 15 amino acids.

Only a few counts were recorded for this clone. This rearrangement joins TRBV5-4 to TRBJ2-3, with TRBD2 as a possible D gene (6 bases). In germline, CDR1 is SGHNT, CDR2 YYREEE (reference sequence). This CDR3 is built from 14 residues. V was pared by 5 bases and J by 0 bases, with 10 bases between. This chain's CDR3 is CASRTGGSTDTQYF. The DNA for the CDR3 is TGTGCCAGCAGGACCGGGGGTAGCACAGATACGCAGTATTTT.

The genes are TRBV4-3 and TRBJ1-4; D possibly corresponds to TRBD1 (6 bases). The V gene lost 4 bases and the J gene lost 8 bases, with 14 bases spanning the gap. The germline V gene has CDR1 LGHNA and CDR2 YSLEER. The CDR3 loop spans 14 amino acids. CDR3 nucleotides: TGCGCCAGCAGCCGGGAGGGGGGAACGGAAAAACTGTTTTTT. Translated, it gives CASSREGGTEKLFF.

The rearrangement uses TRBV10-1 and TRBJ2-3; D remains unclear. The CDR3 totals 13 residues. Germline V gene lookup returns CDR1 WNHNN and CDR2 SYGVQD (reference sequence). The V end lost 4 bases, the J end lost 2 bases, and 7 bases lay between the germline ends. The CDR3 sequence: CASSGQHTDTQYF. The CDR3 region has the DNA TGCGCCAGCAGTGGTCAACACACAGATACGCAGTATTTT.

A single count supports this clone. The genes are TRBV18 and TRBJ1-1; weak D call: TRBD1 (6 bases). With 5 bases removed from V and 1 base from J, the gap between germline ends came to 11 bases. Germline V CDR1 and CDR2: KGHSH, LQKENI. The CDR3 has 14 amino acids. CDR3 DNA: TGTGCCAGCTCAGAGGGGGTGCCGAACACTGAAGCTTTCTTT. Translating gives CASSEGVPNTEAFF.

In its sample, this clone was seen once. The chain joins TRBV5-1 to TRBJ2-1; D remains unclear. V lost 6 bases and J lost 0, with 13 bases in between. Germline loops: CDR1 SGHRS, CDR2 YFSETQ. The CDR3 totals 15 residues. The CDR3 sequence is CASNPEMGSYNEQFF. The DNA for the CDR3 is TGCGCCAGCAACCCGGAGATGGGCTCCTACAATGAGCAGTTCTTC. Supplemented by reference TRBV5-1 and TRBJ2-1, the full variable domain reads KAGVTQTPRYLIKTRGQQVTLSCSPISGHRSVSWYQQTPGQGLQFLFEYFSETQRNKGNFPGRFSGRQFSNSRSEMNVSTLELGDSALYLCASNPEMGSYNEQFFGPGTRLTVL.

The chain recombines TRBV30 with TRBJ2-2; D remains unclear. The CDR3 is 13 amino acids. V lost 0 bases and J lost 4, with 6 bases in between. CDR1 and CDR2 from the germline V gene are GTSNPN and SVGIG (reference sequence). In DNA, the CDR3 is TGTGCCTGGAGTGTACGACCCACCGGGGAGCTGTTTTTT. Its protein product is CAWSVRPTGELFF. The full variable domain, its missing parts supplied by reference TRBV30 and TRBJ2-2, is SQTIHQWPATLVQPVGSPLSLECTVEGTSNPNLYWYRQAAGRGLQLLFYSVGIGQISSEVPQNLSASRPQDRQFILSSKKLLLSDSGFYLCAWSVRPTGELFFGEGSRLTVL.